These 14 T cell receptor beta chains were sequenced from one sample in a study of T cell responses to AZD1222 COVID-19 vaccine. The assay was immunoSEQ multiplex PCR, and TCRdb's table has in-frame clones only and misses some. The sample yields about 140,000 clones, about 88% seen once. Sequencing used peripheral blood, obtained 28 days after the second AZD1222 dose. Receptor source: an adult who received the AZD1222 COVID-19 vaccine.

V is TRBV28 and J is TRBJ1-6; 7 positions agree with TRBD1. V dropped 5 bases and J dropped 0; count of bases not matched to a gene: 13. Germline V gives CDR1 MDHEN, CDR2 SYDVKM. The CDR3 is made up of 19 amino acids. For the CDR3, the DNA is TGTGCCAGCAGTCTTCCAGGACAGGACCCTCGCTCCTATAATTCACCCCTCCACTTT. This sequence encodes CASSLPGQDPRSYNSPLHF. The entire variable domain, with the rest obtained from reference TRBV28 and TRBJ1-6, is as follows: DVKVTQSSRYLVKRTGEKVFLECVQDMDHENMFWYRQDPGLGLRLIYFSYDVKMKEKGDIPEGYSVSREKKERFSLILESASTNQTSMYLCASSLPGQDPRSYNSPLHFGNGTRLTVT.

This chain joins TRBV4-1 and TRBJ1-2; D not resolved. Germline assignment: CDR1 MGHRA and CDR2 YSYEKL. This CDR3 region has 15 residues. V dropped 0 bases and J dropped 8 bases, with 16 bases sitting between them. The CDR3 loop reads CASSQDHPTARGYTF. DNA for the CDR3: TGCGCCAGCAGCCAAGATCATCCGACGGCACGGGGCTACACCTTC.

The chain carries TRBV6-6 and TRBJ1-6, with D possibly matching TRBD1 (5 bases). Germline-derived CDR1 and CDR2 are MNHNY and SVGAGI (reference sequence). This CDR3 has 14 residues. CDR3 sequence (DNA): TGTGTCGCACGGGACCCCGCGGAAGGTTCACCCCTCCACTTT. It translates to CVARDPAEGSPLHF.

The table lists this clone with a few counts. The chain carries TRBV14 and TRBJ1-3; D remains ambiguous. This CDR3 has 14 residues. Germline V gene sequence: CDR1 SGHDN, CDR2 FVKESK. The V end was cut by 0 bases, the J end by 2 bases, with 5 bases between. CDR3 loop: CASSQDRPGNTIYF. For the CDR3, the DNA is TGTGCCAGCAGCCAAGATCGACCTGGAAACACCATATATTTT. Drawing the rest from reference TRBV14 and TRBJ1-3, the complete variable domain is EAGVTQFPSHSVIEKGQTVTLRCDPISGHDNLYWYRRVMGKEIKFLLHFVKESKQDESGMPNNRFLAERTGGTYSTLKVQPAELEDSGVYFCASSQDRPGNTIYFGEGSWLTVV.

The chain links TRBV19 to TRBJ1-4; D ambiguous. Germline V gene sequence: CDR1 LNHDA, CDR2 SQIVND (reference sequence). V lost 3 bases, J lost 7 bases, and 18 bases lay in between. The CDR3 has 16 residues. The CDR3 here is CASSIPNLSNSEKLFF. In nucleotides, the CDR3 is TGTGCCAGTAGTATCCCCAATCTATCGAATAGTGAAAAACTGTTTTTT.

CDR3 protein: CASSQESAPGNYGYTF. CDR3 nucleotides: TGTGCCAGCAGCCAAGAGTCGGCTCCGGGTAACTATGGCTACACCTTC. The chain joins TRBV14 to TRBJ1-2; D is undetermined. This CDR3 contains 16 residues. Trimming pared 0 bases from V and 1 base from J, leaving 12 bases between. Per germline, CDR1 SGHDN and CDR2 FVKESK.

The chain links TRBV7-3 to TRBJ2-3; 7 nucleotides line up with TRBD1. This CDR3 spans 14 amino acids. The germline gives CDR1 SGHTA, CDR2 FQGTGA. V was pared by 5 bases and J by 4 bases, with 6 bases of the junction left unmatched. The CDR3 loop reads CASSRGQRADTQYF. CDR3 sequence (DNA): TGTGCCAGCAGCAGGGGACAGCGAGCAGATACGCAGTATTTT.

J is TRBJ2-7 and V is TRBV20-1; tentative D call: TRBD2 (5 bases). The CDR3 covers 10 residues. Germline V gives CDR1 DFQATT, CDR2 SNEGSKA (reference sequence). CDR3 DNA: TGCAGCCGACCGGAGGACGAGCAGTACTTC. Translation: CSRPEDEQYF.

The rearrangement joins TRBV21-1 to TRBJ2-3; the table's D gene call, TRBD2, was not cross checked with the DNA. TRBV21-1 constitutes a pseudogene. The CDR3 extends over 17 amino acids. The CDR3 region is CASSSPPTGGGADTQYF. The CDR3 DNA is TGTGCCAGCAGTAGCCCCCCGACGGGAGGGGGGGCAGATACGCAGTATTTT.

J is TRBJ2-7 and V is TRBV9, with D unclear. The V end lost 0 bases, the J end lost 4 bases, and 8 bases lay between the germline ends. The CDR3 sequence is 13 residues long. Germline loops: CDR1 SGDLS, CDR2 YYNGEE. This CDR3 reads CASSVAVGYEQYF. CDR3 coding DNA: TGTGCCAGCAGCGTAGCGGTTGGATACGAGCAGTACTTC.

The V and J genes are TRBV3-1 (or the pseudogene TRBV3-2) and TRBJ2-5, with 7 bases fitting TRBD2. V lost 3 bases to trimming and J lost 5 bases; unmatched junction nucleotides: 9. CDR1 LGHDT and CDR2 YNNKEL come from the germline V gene (reference sequence). This CDR3 has 15 residues. The CDR3 region has the DNA TGTGCCAGCAGCCATACTGGGGGGGGTAGGGAGACCCAGTACTTC. Translation gives CASSHTGGGRETQYF.

CDR3 sequence reads: CASSQNRQGQNEKLFF. Here the CDR3 DNA reads TGTGCCAGCAGCCAAAATCGACAGGGTCAGAATGAAAAACTGTTTTTT. This rearrangement joins TRBV14 to TRBJ1-4, with 7 bases fitting TRBD1. CDR1 and CDR2 (germline): SGHDN, FVKESK. The CDR3 totals 16 residues. J gave up 5 bases and V 2 bases, and 8 bases lay outside the gene matches.

This chain uses TRBV19 with TRBJ2-3; 13 positions agree with TRBD2. Germline CDR1 is LNHDA and CDR2 is SQIVND (reference sequence). The CDR3 runs to 16 residues. With V trimmed by 10 bases and J by 3 bases, 10 bases remained unmatched. The CDR3 DNA follows: TGTGCCACGGTCGAGAGGACTAGCGGGAGAACAGATACGCAGTATTTT. Amino acid sequence: CATVERTSGRTDTQYF. The complete variable domain, with remaining parts taken from reference TRBV19 and TRBJ2-3, reads DGGITQSPKYLFRKEGQNVTLSCEQNLNHDAMYWYRQDPGQGLRLIYYSQIVNDFQKGDIAEGYSVSREKKESFPLTVTSAQKNPTAFYLCATVERTSGRTDTQYFGPGTRLTVL.

The V gene is TRBV7-9, the J gene TRBJ1-4, with D unclear. Trimming shortened V by 5 bases and J by 8 bases, and 9 bases separated the two germline ends. The CDR3 is 12 amino acids. The germline gives CDR1 SEHNR, CDR2 FQNEAQ (reference sequence). Here the CDR3 DNA reads TGTGCCAGCAGCCCAAAAACAGAAAAACTGTTTTTT. Its translation is CASSPKTEKLFF.